This T cell receptor beta chain stems from a study of blood T cell repertoires in COVID-19. Study at large: The origin of the acute and convalescent COVID-19 samples was the United States, Italy and Spain. The analysed material was cDNA or gDNA that came from T cells, B-cell-depleted T cells, or PBMCs.

This clone was seen more than once but under ten times. Germline V gives CDR1 SNHLY, CDR2 FYNNEI. V lost 8 bases and J 2 bases, leaving 12 bases between the germline ends. There are 13 residues in the CDR3. Patients at the Seattle site were enrolled during active infection and followed longitudinally. Original processing notes: Counts of nucleated cells, estimated from reference gene primer amplification, were obtained. Some clones are missing from TCRdb's copy, which holds only in-frame ones; the method was immunoSEQ multiplex PCR. The V and J calls and clone size were taken over from that table, and D and trimming were inferred from the DNA. The sample lists 250,000 to 300,000 clones, 75% to 90% occurring once.

The source material was peripheral blood. The chain recombines TRBV2 with TRBJ2-5; the D gene is possibly TRBD2 (6 bases). This receptor was identified in a woman between 45 and 65 years old with COVID-19, enrolled during active disease. CDR3: CASREYRQETQYF. The CDR3 DNA is TGTGCCAGCCGGGAGTATCGTCAAGAGACCCAGTACTTC.